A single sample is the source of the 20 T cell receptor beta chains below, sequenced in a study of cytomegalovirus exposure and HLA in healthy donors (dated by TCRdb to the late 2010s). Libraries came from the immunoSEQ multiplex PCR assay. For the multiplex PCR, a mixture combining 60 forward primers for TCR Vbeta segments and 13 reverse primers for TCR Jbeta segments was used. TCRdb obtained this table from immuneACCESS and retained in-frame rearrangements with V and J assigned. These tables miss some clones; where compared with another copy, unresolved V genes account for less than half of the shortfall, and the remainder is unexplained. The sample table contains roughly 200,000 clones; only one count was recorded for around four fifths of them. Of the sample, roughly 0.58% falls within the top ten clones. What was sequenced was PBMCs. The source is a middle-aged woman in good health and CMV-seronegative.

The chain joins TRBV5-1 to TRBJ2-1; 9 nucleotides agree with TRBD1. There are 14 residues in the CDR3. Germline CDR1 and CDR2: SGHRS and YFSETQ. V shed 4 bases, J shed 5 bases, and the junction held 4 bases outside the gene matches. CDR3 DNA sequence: TGCGCCAGCAGCACCGGGACAGGGAACAATGAGCAGTTCTTC. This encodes CASSTGTGNNEQFF.

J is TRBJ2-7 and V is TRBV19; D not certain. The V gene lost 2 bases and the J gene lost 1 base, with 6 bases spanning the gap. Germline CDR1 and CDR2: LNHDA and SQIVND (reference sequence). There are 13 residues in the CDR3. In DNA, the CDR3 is TGTGCCAGTAGTATACGGGTTTCCTACGAGCAGTACTTC. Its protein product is CASSIRVSYEQYF.

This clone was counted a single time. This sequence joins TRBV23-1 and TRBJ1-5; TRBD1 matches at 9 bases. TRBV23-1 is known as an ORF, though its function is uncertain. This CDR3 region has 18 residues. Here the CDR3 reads CATQRDRVRLDSNQPQHF. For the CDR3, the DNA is TGCGCTACTCAGAGGGACAGGGTGCGACTGGATAGCAATCAGCCCCAGCATTTT.

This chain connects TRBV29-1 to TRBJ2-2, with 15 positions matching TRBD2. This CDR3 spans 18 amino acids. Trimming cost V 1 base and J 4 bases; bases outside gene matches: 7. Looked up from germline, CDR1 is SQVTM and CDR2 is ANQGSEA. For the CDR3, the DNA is TGCAGCGTTGAAGGGACTAGCGGGGGGGTTAGTAGCACCGGGGAGCTGTTTTTT. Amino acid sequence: CSVEGTSGGVSSTGELFF.

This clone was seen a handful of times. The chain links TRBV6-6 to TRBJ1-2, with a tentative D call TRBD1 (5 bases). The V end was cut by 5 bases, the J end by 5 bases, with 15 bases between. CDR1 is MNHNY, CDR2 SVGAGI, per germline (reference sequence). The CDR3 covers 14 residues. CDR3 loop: CASSRGQGRYGYTF. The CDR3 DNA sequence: TGTGCCAGCAGTCGAGGTCAGGGCCGATATGGCTACACCTTC.

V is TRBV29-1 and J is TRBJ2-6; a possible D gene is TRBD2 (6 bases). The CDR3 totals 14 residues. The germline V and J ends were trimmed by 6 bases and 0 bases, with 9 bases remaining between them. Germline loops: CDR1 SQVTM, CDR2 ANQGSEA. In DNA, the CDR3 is TGCAGCGTCCTCGGGGGCTCTGGGGCCAACGTCCTGACTTTC. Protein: CSVLGGSGANVLTF.

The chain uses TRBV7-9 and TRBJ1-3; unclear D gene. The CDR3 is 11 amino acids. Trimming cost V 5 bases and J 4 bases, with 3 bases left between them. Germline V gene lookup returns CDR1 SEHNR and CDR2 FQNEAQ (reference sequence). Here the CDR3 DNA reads TGTGCCAGCAGCCCGGGAAACACCATATATTTT. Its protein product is CASSPGNTIYF.

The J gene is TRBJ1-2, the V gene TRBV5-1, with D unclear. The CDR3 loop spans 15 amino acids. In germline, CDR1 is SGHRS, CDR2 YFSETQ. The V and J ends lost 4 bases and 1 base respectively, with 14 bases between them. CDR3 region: CASSPNEAYNYGYTF. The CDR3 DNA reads TGCGCCAGCAGCCCCAATGAAGCCTATAACTATGGCTACACCTTC.

The CDR3 spells CASRLAGYSYEQYF. The CDR3 DNA reads TGTGCCAGTAGACTAGCGGGGTACTCCTACGAGCAGTACTTC. The rearrangement joins TRBV19 to TRBJ2-7, with TRBD2 identical over 10 bases. Germline loops: CDR1 LNHDA, CDR2 SQIVND (reference sequence). This CDR3 comprises 14 residues. Losses at the gene ends were 6 bases for V and 0 bases for J; bases not matched to a gene: 2.

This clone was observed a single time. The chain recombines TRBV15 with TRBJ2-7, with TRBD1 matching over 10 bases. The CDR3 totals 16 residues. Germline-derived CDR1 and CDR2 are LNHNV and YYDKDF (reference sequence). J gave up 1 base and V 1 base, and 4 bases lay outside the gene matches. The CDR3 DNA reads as TGTGCCACCAGCAGAGGAGGACAGGGGGGATCCTACGAGCAGTACTTC. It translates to CATSRGGQGGSYEQYF.

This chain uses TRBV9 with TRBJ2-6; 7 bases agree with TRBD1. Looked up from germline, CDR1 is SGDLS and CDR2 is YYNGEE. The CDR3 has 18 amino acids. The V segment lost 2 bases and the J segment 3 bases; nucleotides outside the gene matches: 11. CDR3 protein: CASSVTGSPWGGANVLTF. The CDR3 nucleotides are TGTGCCAGCAGCGTGACAGGGAGCCCCTGGGGTGGGGCCAACGTCCTGACTTTC.

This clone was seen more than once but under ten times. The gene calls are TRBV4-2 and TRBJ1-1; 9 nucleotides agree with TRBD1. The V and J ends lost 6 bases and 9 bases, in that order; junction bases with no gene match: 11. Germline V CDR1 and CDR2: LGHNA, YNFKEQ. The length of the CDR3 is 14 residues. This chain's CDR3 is CASSFTTGGDKAFF. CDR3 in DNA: TGTGCCAGCAGTTTCACGACAGGGGGGGATAAAGCTTTCTTT.

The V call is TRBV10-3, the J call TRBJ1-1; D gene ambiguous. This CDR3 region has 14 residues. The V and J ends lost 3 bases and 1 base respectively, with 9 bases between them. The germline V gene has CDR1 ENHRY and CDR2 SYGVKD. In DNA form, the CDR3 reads TGTGCCATCAGTGACCAAGCAGGGAACACTGAAGCTTTCTTT. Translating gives CAISDQAGNTEAFF.

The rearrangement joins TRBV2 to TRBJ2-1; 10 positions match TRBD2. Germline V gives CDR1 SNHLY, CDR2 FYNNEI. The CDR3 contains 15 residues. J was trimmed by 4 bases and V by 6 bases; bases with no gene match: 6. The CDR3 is CASSNLAGAYNEQFF. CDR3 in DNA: TGTGCCAGCAGCAACCTAGCGGGGGCTTACAATGAGCAGTTCTTC.

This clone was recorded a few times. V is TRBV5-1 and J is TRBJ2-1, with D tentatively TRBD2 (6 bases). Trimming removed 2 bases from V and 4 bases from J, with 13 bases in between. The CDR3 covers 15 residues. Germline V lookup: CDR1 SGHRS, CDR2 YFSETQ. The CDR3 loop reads CASSLELALYNEQFF. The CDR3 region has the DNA TGCGCCAGCAGCTTAGAGCTAGCGCTATACAATGAGCAGTTCTTC.

CDR3 in amino acids: CASTFGRRAFF. CDR3 nucleotides: TGTGCCAGCACCTTTGGGCGCAGGGCTTTCTTT. The V call is TRBV27, the J call TRBJ1-1; D gene unclear. Germline CDR1 reads MNHEY; CDR2 reads SMNVEV (reference sequence). Trimming left V 7 bases short and J 11 bases short, with 14 bases between. This CDR3 is built from 11 residues.

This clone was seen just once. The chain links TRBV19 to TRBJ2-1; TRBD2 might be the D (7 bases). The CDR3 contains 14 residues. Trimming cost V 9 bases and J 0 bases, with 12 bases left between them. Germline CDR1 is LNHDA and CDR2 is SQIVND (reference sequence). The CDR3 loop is CASSGGSSYNEQFF. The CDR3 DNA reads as TGTGCCAGCTCGGGGGGCAGCTCCTACAATGAGCAGTTCTTC.

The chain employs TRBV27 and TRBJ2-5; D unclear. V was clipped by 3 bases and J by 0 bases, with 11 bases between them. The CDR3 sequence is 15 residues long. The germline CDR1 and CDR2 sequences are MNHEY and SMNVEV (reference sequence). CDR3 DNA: TGTGCCAGCAGTTTCTCACTAACCTACCAAGAGACCCAGTACTTC. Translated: CASSFSLTYQETQYF.

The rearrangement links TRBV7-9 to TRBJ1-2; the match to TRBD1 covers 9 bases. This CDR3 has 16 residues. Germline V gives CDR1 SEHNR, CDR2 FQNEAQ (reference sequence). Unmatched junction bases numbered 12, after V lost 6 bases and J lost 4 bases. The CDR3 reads CASSPGQGTVGYGYTF. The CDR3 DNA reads TGTGCCAGCAGTCCGGGACAGGGAACTGTTGGCTATGGCTACACCTTC.

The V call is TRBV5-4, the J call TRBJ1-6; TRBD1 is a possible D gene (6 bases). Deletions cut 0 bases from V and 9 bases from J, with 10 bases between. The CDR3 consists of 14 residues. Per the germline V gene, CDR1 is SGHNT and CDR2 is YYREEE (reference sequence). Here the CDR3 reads CASSLVGASSPLHF. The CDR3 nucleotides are TGTGCCAGCAGCTTGGTGGGGGCTAGTTCACCCCTCCACTTT.